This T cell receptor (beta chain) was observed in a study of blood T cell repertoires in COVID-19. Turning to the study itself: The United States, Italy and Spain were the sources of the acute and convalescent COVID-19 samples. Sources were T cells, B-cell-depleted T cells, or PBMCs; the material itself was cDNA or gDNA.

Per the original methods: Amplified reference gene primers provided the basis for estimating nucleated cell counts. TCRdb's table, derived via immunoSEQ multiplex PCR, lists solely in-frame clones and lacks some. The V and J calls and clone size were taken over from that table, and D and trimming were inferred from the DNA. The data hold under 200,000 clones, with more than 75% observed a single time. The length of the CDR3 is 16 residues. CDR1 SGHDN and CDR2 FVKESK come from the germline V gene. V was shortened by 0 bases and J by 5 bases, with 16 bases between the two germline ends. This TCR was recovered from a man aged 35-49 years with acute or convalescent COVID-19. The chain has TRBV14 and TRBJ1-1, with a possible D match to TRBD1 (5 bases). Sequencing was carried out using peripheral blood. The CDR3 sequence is CASSQDWGRMSTEAFF. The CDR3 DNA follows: TGTGCCAGCAGCCAAGATTGGGGCAGAATGAGTACTGAAGCTTTCTTT. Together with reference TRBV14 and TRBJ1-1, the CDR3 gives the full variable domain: EAGVTQFPSHSVIEKGQTVTLRCDPISGHDNLYWYRRVMGKEIKFLLHFVKESKQDESGMPNNRFLAERTGGTYSTLKVQPAELEDSGVYFCASSQDWGRMSTEAFFGQGTRLTVV.